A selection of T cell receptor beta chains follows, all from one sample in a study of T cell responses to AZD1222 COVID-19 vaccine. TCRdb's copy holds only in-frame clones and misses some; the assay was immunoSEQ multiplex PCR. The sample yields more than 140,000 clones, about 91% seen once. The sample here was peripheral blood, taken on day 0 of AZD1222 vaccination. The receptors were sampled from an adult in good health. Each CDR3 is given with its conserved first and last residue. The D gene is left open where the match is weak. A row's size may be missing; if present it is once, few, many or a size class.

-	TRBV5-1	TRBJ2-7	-	CASSQPGYEQYF	TGCGCCAGCAGCCAACCGGGCTACGAGCAGTACTTC
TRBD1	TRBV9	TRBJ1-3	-	CASSVGQGAVDTIYF	TGTGCCAGCAGCGTGGGACAGGGGGCGGTCGACACCATATATTTT
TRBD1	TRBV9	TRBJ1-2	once	CASSVESLTGGRYGYTF	TGTGCCAGCAGCGTAGAATCCCTAACAGGGGGCAGGTATGGCTACACCTTC
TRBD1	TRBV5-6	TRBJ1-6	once	CASSSGQGNPPLHF	TGTGCCAGCAGCTCAGGACAGGGAAATCCACCCCTCCACTTT
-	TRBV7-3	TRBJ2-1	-	CASSYDNEQFF	TGTGCCAGCAGTTATGACAATGAGCAGTTCTTC
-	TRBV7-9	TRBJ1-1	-	CASSPPGEAFF	TGTGCCAGCAGCCCCCCGGGAGAAGCTTTCTTT
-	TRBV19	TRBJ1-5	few	CASTEPTGNNQPQHF	TGTGCCAGTACCGAACCTACAGGGAACAATCAGCCCCAGCATTTT
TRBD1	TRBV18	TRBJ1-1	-	CASSPRTGEAFF	TGTGCCAGCTCACCCCGGACAGGTGAAGCTTTCTTT
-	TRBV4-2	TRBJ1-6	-	CASSQVAGLGGKSPLHF	TGTGCCAGCAGCCAGGTCGCAGGTCTGGGGGGTAAGTCACCCCTCCACTTT
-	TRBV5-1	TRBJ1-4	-	CASGAGKTNEKLFF	TGCGCCAGCGGGGCGGGGAAGACTAATGAAAAACTGTTTTTT
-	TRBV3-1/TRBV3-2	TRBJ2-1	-	CASSQDQGIRDNEQFF	TGTGCCAGCAGCCAAGATCAAGGGATCAGGGACAATGAGCAGTTCTTC
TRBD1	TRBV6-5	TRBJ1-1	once	CASRTFPTGGILAFF	TGTGCCAGCAGGACATTCCCGACAGGGGGCATCCTAGCTTTCTTT
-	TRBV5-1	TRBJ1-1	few	CASSLASNTEAFF	TGCGCCAGCAGCTTGGCCTCGAACACTGAAGCTTTCTTT
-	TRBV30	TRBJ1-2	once	CAWSRPADNYGYTF	TGTGCCTGGAGTCGGCCGGCTGATAACTATGGCTACACCTTC
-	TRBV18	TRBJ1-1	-	CASSIKQNTEAFF	TGTGCCAGCTCCATAAAACAGAACACTGAAGCTTTCTTT
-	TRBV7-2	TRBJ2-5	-	CASSLASGPRETQYF	TGTGCCAGCAGCTTAGCTAGCGGACCTAGAGAGACCCAGTACTTC
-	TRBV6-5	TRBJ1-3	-	CASRTDGISGNTIYF	TGTGCCAGCAGAACCGACGGCATCTCTGGAAACACCATATATTTT
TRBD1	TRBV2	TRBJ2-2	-	CASRRGTGGSGELFF	TGTGCCAGCAGAAGAGGGACAGGGGGGTCCGGGGAGCTGTTTTTT
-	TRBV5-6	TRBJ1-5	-	CASSLAQDQPQHF	TGTGCCAGCAGCTTGGCCCAGGATCAGCCCCAGCATTTT
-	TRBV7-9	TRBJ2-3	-	CASSLERGTDTQYF	TGTGCCAGCAGCTTAGAGAGAGGCACAGATACGCAGTATTTT
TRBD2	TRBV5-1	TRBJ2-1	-	CASGRLAGLNEQFF	TGCGCCAGCGGACGACTAGCGGGCCTCAATGAGCAGTTCTTC
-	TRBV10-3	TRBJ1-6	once	CAISDRGGNSPLHF	TGTGCCATCAGTGACAGGGGTGGCAATTCACCCCTCCACTTT
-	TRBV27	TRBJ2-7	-	CASSTWARGRPGYEQYF	TGTGCCAGCAGCACTTGGGCCCGGGGGCGCCCGGGCTACGAGCAGTACTTC
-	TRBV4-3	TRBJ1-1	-	CASSPSGAMNTEAFF	TGCGCCAGCAGCCCATCCGGGGCCATGAACACTGAAGCTTTCTTT
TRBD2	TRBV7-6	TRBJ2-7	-	CASSPGGLAGYEQYF	TGTGCCAGCAGCCCGGGGGGACTAGCGGGCTACGAGCAGTACTTC
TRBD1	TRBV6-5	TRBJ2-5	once	CASSSRGPQTQYF	TGTGCCAGCAGTTCCAGGGGGCCACAGACCCAGTACTTC
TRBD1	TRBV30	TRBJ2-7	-	CAWSRTGIYEQYF	TGTGCCTGGTCGAGGACAGGGATATACGAGCAGTACTTC
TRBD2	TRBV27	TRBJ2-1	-	CASSSRILSGRHNEQFF	TGTGCCAGCAGTTCCCGGATTCTTAGCGGGAGGCACAATGAGCAGTTCTTC
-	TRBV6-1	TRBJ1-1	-	CASSEPPHTEAFF	TGTGCCAGCAGTGAACCACCTCACACTGAAGCTTTCTTT
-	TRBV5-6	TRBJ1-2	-	CASSGQGIDGYTF	TGTGCCAGCAGTGGGCAGGGGATCGATGGCTACACCTTC
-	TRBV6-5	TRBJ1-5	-	CASSPQGSQPQHF	TGTGCCAGCAGCCCACAGGGAAGTCAGCCCCAGCATTTT
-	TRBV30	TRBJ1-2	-	CAWGEGGKIGGYTF	TGTGCCTGGGGTGAGGGTGGGAAAATAGGTGGCTACACCTTC
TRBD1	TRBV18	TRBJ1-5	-	CASSPGQEFNQPQHF	TGTGCCAGCTCACCGGGACAGGAATTTAATCAGCCCCAGCATTTT
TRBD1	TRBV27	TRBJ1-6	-	CASSLFWTGIYNSPLHF	TGTGCCAGCAGTTTATTTTGGACAGGGATCTATAATTCACCCCTCCACTTT
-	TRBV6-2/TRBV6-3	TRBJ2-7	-	CASSQPVYYYEQYF	TGTGCCAGCAGTCAGCCGGTTTATTACTACGAGCAGTACTTC
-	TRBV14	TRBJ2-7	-	CASSYGPSWEQYF	TGTGCCAGCAGCTATGGGCCTTCGTGGGAGCAGTACTTC
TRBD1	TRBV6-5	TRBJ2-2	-	CASSPRTGYTGELFF	TGTGCCAGCAGTCCCCGGACAGGTTATACCGGGGAGCTGTTTTTT
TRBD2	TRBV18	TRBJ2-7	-	CASSQSSPLGLAGRYEQYF	TGTGCCAGCTCACAGAGTAGTCCCCTGGGACTAGCGGGACGCTACGAGCAGTACTTC